This T cell receptor (beta chain) was sequenced in a study of blood T cell repertoires in COVID-19. Sequencing was performed with immunoSEQ multiplex PCR; in TCRdb, only in-frame clones are kept and a portion is missing. The sample contains about 150,000 clones, around 84% of which appear only once. Trimming shortened V by 4 bases and J by 5 bases, and 8 bases separated the two germline ends. The CDR3 sequence is 13 residues long. Germline CDR1 ENHRY, CDR2 SYGVKD. Turning to this clone: Other DNA sequences in this specimen translate into the identical CDR3.

This TCR was recovered from a woman aged 45-65 years who had recovered from COVID-19. This chain joins TRBV10-3 and TRBJ1-4, with a tentative D call TRBD1 (6 bases). Sequences were obtained from PBMCs or T cells enriched from blood (not recorded which). In nucleotides, the CDR3 is TGTGCCATCAGTGGGACAGAGAATGAAAAACTGTTTTTT. It codes for CAISGTENEKLFF.